This T cell receptor beta chain was profiled in a study of blood T cell repertoires in COVID-19. In the study overall: Some COVID-19 samples were acute and others convalescent; all came from the United States, Italy and Spain. From T cells, B-cell-depleted T cells, or PBMCs came the material, which was cDNA or gDNA.

Per the original data handling: Researchers report that nucleated cell counts were estimated from reference gene primer amplification. TCRdb keeps only in-frame clones here, not all; method: immunoSEQ multiplex PCR. V, J and clone size were drawn from that table, and D and trimming were deduced from the DNA. Here the sample spans around 200,000 clones, around 87% being singletons. CDR3 length: 15 amino acids. V was pared by 2 bases and J by 0 bases, with 11 bases between. Germline V lookup: CDR1 SGHNT, CDR2 YYREEE (reference sequence). The specimen sequenced was peripheral blood. The chain has TRBV5-4 and TRBJ1-1; D is uncertain. This sequence originates from a middle-aged man with active or convalescent COVID-19. Written as DNA, the CDR3 is TGTGCCAGCAGCTTCAGTGGTAGCATGAACACTGAAGCTTTCTTT. It codes for CASSFSGSMNTEAFF.